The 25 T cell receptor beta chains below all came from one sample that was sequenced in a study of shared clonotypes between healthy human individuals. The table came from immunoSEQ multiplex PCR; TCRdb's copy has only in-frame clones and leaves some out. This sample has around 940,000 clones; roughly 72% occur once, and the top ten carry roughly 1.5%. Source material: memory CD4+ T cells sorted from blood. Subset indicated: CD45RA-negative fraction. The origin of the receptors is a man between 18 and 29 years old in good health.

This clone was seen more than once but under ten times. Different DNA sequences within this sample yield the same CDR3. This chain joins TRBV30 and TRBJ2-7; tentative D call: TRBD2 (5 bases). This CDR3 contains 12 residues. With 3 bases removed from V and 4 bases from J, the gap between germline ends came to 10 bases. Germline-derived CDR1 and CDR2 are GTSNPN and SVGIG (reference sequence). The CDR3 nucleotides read TGTGCCTGGAGCCTCCGGGGATACGAGCAGTACTTC. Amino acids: CAWSLRGYEQYF.

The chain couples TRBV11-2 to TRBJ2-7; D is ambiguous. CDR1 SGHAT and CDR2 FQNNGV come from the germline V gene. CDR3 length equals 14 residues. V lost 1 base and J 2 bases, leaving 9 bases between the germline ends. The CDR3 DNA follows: TGTGCCAGCAGCTTAGGATCCTTGCCCTACGAGCAGTACTTC. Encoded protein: CASSLGSLPYEQYF.

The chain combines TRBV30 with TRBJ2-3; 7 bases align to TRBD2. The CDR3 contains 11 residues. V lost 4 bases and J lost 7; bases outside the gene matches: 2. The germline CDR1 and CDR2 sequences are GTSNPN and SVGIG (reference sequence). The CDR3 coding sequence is TGTGCCTGGAAAGGGACTAATACGCAGTATTTT. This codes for CAWKGTNTQYF.

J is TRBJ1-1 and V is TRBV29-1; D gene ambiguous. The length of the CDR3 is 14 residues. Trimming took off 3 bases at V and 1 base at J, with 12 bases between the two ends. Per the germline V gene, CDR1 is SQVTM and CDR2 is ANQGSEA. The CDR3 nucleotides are TGCAGCGTTGATTTGAGTGGTTCGAACACTGAAGCTTTCTTT. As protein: CSVDLSGSNTEAFF.

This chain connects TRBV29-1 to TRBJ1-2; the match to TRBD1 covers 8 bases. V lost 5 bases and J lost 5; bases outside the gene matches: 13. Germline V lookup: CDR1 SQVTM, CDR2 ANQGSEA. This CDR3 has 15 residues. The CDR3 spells CSVRGDRSKSYGYTF. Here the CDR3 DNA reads TGCAGCGTTAGGGGGGACAGGTCGAAGAGTTATGGCTACACCTTC.

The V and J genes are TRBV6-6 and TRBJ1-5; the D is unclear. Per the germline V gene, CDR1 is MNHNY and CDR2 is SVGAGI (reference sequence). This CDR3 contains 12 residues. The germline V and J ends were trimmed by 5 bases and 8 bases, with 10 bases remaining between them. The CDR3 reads CASSQNEEPQHF. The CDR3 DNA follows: TGTGCCAGCAGTCAAAACGAGGAGCCCCAGCATTTT.

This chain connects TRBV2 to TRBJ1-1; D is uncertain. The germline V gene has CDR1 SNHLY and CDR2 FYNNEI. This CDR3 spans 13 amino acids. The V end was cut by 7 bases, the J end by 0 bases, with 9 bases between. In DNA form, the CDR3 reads TGTGCCAGCAACCCGGAGATGAACACTGAAGCTTTCTTT. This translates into CASNPEMNTEAFF.

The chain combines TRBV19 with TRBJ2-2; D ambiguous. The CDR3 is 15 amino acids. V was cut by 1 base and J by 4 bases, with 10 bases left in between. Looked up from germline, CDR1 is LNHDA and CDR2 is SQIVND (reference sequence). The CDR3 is CASSIGRTGTGELFF. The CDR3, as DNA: TGTGCCAGTAGTATAGGTCGGACCGGCACCGGGGAGCTGTTTTTT.

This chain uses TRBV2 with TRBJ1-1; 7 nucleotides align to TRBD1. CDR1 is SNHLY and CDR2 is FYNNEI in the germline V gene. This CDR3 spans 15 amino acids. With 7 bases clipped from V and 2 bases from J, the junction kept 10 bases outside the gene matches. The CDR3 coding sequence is TGTGCCAGCACCCGGGGACAGATAAGCAACACTGAAGCTTTCTTT. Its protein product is CASTRGQISNTEAFF.

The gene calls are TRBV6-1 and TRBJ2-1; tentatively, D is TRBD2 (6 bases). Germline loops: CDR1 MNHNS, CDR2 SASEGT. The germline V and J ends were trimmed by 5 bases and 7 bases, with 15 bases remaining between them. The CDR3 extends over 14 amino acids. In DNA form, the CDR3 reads TGTGCCAGCAGTAAGAGGGACGGAGGGAATGAGCAGTTCTTC. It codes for CASSKRDGGNEQFF.

This CDR3 reads CASSQGLGAGNTIYF. In nucleotides, the CDR3 is TGCGCCAGCAGCCAAGGATTGGGAGCTGGAAACACCATATATTTT. The V and J genes are TRBV4-1 and TRBJ1-3; D gene uncertain. Germline V CDR1 and CDR2: MGHRA, YSYEKL. The CDR3 runs to 15 residues. With 1 base removed from V and 2 bases from J, the gap between germline ends came to 9 bases.

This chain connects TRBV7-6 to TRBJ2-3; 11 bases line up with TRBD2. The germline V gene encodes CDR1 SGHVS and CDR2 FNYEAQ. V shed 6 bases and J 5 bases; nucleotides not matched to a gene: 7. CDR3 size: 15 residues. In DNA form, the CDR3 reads TGTGCCAGCAGTTCTACCGGACTAGCGGGAGATACGCAGTATTTT. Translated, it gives CASSSTGLAGDTQYF.

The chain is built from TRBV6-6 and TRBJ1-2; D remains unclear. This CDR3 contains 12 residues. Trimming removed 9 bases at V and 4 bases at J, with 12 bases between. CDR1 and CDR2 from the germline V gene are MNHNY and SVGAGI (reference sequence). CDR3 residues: CASLTFSYGYTF. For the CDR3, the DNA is TGTGCCAGTTTGACATTCAGCTATGGCTACACCTTC.

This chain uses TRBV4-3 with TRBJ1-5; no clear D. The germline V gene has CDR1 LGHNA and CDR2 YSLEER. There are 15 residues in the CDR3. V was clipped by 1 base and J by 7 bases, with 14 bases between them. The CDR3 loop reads CASSQGAGLGQPQHF. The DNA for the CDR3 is TGCGCCAGCAGCCAAGGCGCGGGATTGGGACAGCCCCAGCATTTT.

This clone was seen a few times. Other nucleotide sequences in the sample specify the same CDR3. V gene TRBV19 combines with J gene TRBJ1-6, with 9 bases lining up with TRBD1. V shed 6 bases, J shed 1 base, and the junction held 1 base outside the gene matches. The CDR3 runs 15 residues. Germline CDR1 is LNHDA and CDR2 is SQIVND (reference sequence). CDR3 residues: CASRDRGSYNSPLHF. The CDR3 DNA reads TGTGCCAGTAGGGACAGGGGTTCCTATAATTCACCCCTCCACTTT.

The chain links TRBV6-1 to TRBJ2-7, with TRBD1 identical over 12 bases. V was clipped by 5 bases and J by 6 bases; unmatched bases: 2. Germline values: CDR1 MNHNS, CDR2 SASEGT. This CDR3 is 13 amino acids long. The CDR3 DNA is TGTGCCAGCAGTCGGGACAGGGGGCGCGAGCAGTACTTC. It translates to CASSRDRGREQYF.

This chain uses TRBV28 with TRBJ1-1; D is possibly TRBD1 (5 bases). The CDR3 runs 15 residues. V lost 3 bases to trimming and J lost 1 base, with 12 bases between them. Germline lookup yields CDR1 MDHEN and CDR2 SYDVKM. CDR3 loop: CASSLGGVQNTEAFF. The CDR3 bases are TGTGCCAGCAGTTTGGGAGGGGTACAGAACACTGAAGCTTTCTTT.

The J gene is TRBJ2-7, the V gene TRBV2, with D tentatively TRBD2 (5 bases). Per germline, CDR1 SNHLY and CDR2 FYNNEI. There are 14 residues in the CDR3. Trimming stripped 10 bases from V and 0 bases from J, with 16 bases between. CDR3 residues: CATTTHSSSYEQYF. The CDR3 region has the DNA TGTGCCACGACTACCCACTCAAGCTCCTACGAGCAGTACTTC.

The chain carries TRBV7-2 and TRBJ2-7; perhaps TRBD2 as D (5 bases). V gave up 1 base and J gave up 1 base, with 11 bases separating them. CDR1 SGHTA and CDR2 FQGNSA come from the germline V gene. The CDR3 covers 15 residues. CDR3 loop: CASSLGWGASYEQYF. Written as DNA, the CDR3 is TGTGCCAGCAGCTTAGGCTGGGGAGCTTCCTACGAGCAGTACTTC.

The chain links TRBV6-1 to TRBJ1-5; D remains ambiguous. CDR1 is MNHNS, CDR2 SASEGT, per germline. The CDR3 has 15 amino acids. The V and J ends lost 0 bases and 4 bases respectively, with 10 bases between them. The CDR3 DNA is TGTGCCAGCAGTGAAGCTGGACGGACTAATCAGCCCCAGCATTTT. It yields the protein CASSEAGRTNQPQHF.

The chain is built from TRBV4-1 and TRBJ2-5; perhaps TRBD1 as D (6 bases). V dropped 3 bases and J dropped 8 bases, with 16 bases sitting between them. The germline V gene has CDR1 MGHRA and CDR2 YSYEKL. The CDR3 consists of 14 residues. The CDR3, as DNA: TGCGCCAGCAGCCACCGGGACACCGCTATTACCCAGTACTTC. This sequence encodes CASSHRDTAITQYF.

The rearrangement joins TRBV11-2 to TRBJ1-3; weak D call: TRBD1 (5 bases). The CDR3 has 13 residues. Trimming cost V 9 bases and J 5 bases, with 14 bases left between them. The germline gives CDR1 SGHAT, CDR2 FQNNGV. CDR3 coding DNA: TGTGCCAGGTGGGGACCCAAACGAAACACCATATATTTT. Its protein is CARWGPKRNTIYF. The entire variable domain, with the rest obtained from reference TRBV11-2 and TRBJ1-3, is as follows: EAGVAQSPRYKIIEKRQSVAFWCNPISGHATLYWYQQILGQGPKLLIQFQNNGVVDDSQLPKDRFSAERLKGVDSTLKIQPAKLEDSAVYLCARWGPKRNTIYFGEGSWLTVV.

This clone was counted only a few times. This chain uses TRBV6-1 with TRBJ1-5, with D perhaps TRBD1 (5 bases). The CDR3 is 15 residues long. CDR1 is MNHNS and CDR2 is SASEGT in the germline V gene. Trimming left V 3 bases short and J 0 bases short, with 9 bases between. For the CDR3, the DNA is TGTGCCAGCAGTGACGGGACCTCTAGCAATCAGCCCCAGCATTTT. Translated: CASSDGTSSNQPQHF.

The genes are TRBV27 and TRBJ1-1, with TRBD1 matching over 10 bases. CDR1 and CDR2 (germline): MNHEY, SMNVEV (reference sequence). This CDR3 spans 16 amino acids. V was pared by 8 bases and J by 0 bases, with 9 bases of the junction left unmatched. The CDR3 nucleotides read TGTGCCAGCCCTGACAGGGGGCAGGTAGTGAACACTGAAGCTTTCTTT. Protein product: CASPDRGQVVNTEAFF.

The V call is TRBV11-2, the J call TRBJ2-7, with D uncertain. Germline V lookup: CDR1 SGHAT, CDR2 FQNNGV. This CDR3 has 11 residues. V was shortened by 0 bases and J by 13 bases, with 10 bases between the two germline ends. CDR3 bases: TGTGCCAGCAGCTTAGACATTAGGCTTTACTTC. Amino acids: CASSLDIRLYF.